The present T cell receptor (beta chain) was sequenced within a study of shared clonotypes between healthy human individuals. Study-level points and caveats: Among donors, sharing of clonotypes was expected to be affected by sequencing depth. Sharing across four donors was highest in naive CD4 (approximately 5%) and lowest in memory CD8 (around 0.4%).

Concerning this clone: Its specificity is unknown.

Both subsets, CD45RA+ naive and CD45RA-negative memory, were split from the CD4+ cells. Germline CDR1 and CDR2: SGDLS and YYNGEE. The V end was cut by 4 bases, the J end by 5 bases, with 15 bases between. The CDR3 extends over 14 amino acids. Genomic DNA from each subset was divided evenly over several immunoSEQ plates. Assay used: immunoSEQ multiplex PCR; TCRdb lists only in-frame clones, some missing. This sample has over a million clones, with approximately 98% found just once. V usage is TRBV9 and J usage is TRBJ1-1; D remains ambiguous. This clonotype originated in a man aged 25 to 40 in good health. The sequencing sample was made of naive CD4+ T cells sorted from blood. Subset in this sample: CD45RA+ positively selected. The CDR3 reads CASSSVVGDTEAFF. DNA of the CDR3: TGTGCCAGCAGCTCAGTGGTCGGGGATACTGAAGCTTTCTTT.